Listed here is a single T cell receptor beta chain. Its specificity is unknown. The sample originates from a study of cytomegalovirus exposure and HLA in healthy donors. Findings and caveats of the study: Researchers reported from a later analysis that most CMV-associated TCR beta chains appeared HLA-restricted.

It was with 60 Vbeta and 13 Jbeta primers that the PCR ran. Assay used: immunoSEQ multiplex PCR; TCRdb lists only in-frame clones, some missing. The sample table sets out approximately 140,000 clones. The CDR3 is made up of 15 amino acids. V shed 6 bases and J shed 3 bases, with 17 bases lying between them. CDR1 and CDR2 from the germline V gene are MNHEY and SVGAGI. This clonotype was sampled from a woman between 35 and 50 years old in good health and CMV-seronegative. This chain uses TRBV6-5 with TRBJ1-2; D is perhaps TRBD1 (5 bases). The sequenced sample was PBMCs. DNA for the CDR3: TGTGCCAGCAGGTCCCGGTGGCAGGGTGACTATGGCTACACCTTC. Translating gives CASRSRWQGDYGYTF.